One T cell receptor beta chain is described in this entry. Its target is not known. These data belong to a study of shared clonotypes between healthy human individuals. Overall study findings and caveats: Since donors were few, the genetic and exposure-history diversity represented was limited. Among donors, the sharing of clonotypes was expected to be influenced by sequencing depth.

The junction had 12 bases not matched to a gene; V was cut back by 4 bases and J by 3 bases. The CDR3 has 16 amino acids. Germline values: CDR1 SQVTM, CDR2 ANQGSEA. TCRdb keeps only in-frame clones here, not all; method: immunoSEQ multiplex PCR. The sample holds some 2,500,000 clones, more than 85% seen once. Donation came from healthy HIV-negative adults that had no recent acute infections or vaccinations. The sequence was obtained from a man aged 18 to 30 in good health. Some clones in this sample may be carry-over from other donors' samples. J is TRBJ2-7 and V is TRBV29-1; 10 bases are a match to TRBD2. The sample was naive CD4+ T cells from PBMCs. As for subset: CD45RA+ positively selected. Here the CDR3 DNA reads TGCAGCGTTGGGGTGTTAGGACTAGCGGAGCACTACGAGCAGTACTTC. Protein: CSVGVLGLAEHYEQYF.